Included here is one TCR beta chain sequence, with context. Its antigen remains unknown. PCR primers comprised 60 Vbeta and 13 Jbeta primers. Method: immunoSEQ multiplex PCR; TCRdb's copy keeps in-frame clones and lacks some. The sample lists 90,000 to 120,000 clones; 65% to 75% were seen once. The source of the sample is a study of cytomegalovirus exposure and HLA in healthy donors. Looking at the study overall: Within the Caucasian-associated ancestry cluster were roughly 81% of the approximately 400 genotyped donors. Findings and caveats of the study: Immune exposure was documented only through CMV serostatus. Exclusion as indistinguishable affected some V segments, including TRBV6-2 and TRBV6-3. A later analysis appeared to link common viral pathogens to several of the most significant clusters.

Trimming took 3 bases from V and 1 from J, leaving 12 bases between them. The CDR3 covers 15 residues. Germline V lookup: CDR1 KGHSH, CDR2 LQKENI. The genes are TRBV18 and TRBJ1-2; D is perhaps TRBD1 (5 bases). Source material: PBMCs. The receptor comes from a woman under 30 in good health and CMV-seropositive. CDR3: CASSPPGLNNYGYTF. CDR3 in DNA: TGTGCCAGCTCACCCCCGGGACTTAATAACTATGGCTACACCTTC.